The clone carrying this T cell receptor (beta chain) was observed once. Its cognate antigen is unknown. This sample was taken from a study of cytomegalovirus exposure and HLA in healthy donors. The PCR used 60 Vbeta and 13 Jbeta primers. Libraries were prepared by immunoSEQ multiplex PCR; TCRdb keeps only in-frame clonotypes and omits some of them. Of 150,000 to 160,000 clones in the sample, 82% are singletons; the top ten hold more than 6.5%. General study findings and limits: Specific recognition of CMV antigens was confirmed in vitro for a few chains (all CMV-associated).

The receptor comes from a woman between 45 and 65 years old in good health and CMV-seropositive. The sequenced material came from PBMCs.

In nucleotides, the CDR3 is TGTGCCTGGAGTGGGGCCCACGGCGATAATTCACCCCTCCACTTT. This sequence encodes CAWSGAHGDNSPLHF. The chain carries TRBV30 and TRBJ1-6; D not resolved. The CDR3 runs to 15 residues. Germline lookup yields CDR1 GTSNPN and CDR2 SVGIG (reference sequence). The V gene lost 1 base and the J gene lost 5 bases, with 12 bases spanning the gap.